This TCR beta chain was captured in a study of cytomegalovirus exposure and HLA in healthy donors. For the study at large: A later analysis reported the same platform for the roughly 120 validation repertoires and the 666 first-cohort repertoires.

A remark on this clone: Its specificity is unknown.

The germline CDR1 and CDR2 sequences are MNHNY and SVGAGI (reference sequence). The CDR3 totals 13 residues. The V end was cut by 10 bases, the J end by 2 bases, with 12 bases between. General observations from the study: Most TCR sequences were uncommon, yet certain public TCRs appeared in many donors. In vitro work confirmed that a few CMV-associated chains recognize CMV antigens.

Libraries were prepared by immunoSEQ multiplex PCR; TCRdb keeps only in-frame clonotypes and omits some of them. The sample has around 90,000 clones, about four fifths seen once. The sequence came from a young woman in good health and CMV-seropositive. The specimen sequenced was PBMCs. The rearrangement joins TRBV6-6 to TRBJ1-5; D may be TRBD1 (5 bases). The CDR3 here is CATFGGGNQPQHF. In nucleotides, the CDR3 is TGTGCCACCTTTGGGGGGGGCAATCAGCCCCAGCATTTT.